This is a list of T cell receptor beta chains from one sample in a study of identical twins. TCRdb itself ran the 5' RACE reads through MiXCR, one entry per CDR3 protein. There are fewer than 800,000 distinct CDR3 sequences in the sample; 7.1% occur only once, and roughly 1.5% lies in the top ten. The sample was also linked to a second study, of yellow fever vaccine responses in identical twins.

The sequenced sample was PBMCs. These receptors were obtained from a woman aged 18-29 years in good health. The CDR3 runs from the conserved cysteine through the conserved F or W. Fields, in order: J gene, V gene, D gene, clone size, CDR3 protein, CDR3 DNA. The D gene is left open where the match is weak. Clone size appears in some rows only: once, few, many, or a class for an expanded clone.

j_gene: TRBJ1-6
v_gene: TRBV20-1
d_gene: -
abundance: -
CDR3aa: CSASPPDTITPLHF
CDR3nt: TGCAGTGCTAGCCCGCCCGATACAATTACACCCCTCCACTTT

j_gene: TRBJ1-5
v_gene: TRBV11-2
d_gene: -
abundance: -
CDR3aa: CASSFAGTQPQHF
CDR3nt: TGTGCCAGCAGCTTTGCGGGAACTCAGCCCCAGCATTTT

j_gene: TRBJ2-3
v_gene: TRBV29-1
d_gene: TRBD2
abundance: -
CDR3aa: CSVETSGSRADTQYF
CDR3nt: TGCAGCGTTGAAACTAGCGGGTCGAGGGCAGATACGCAGTATTTT

j_gene: TRBJ2-3
v_gene: TRBV5-1
d_gene: TRBD2
abundance: -
CDR3aa: CASSLESGLARRKTTDTQYF
CDR3nt: TGCGCCAGCAGCTTGGAATCGGGACTAGCGAGACGGAAAACCACAGATACGCAGTATTTT

j_gene: TRBJ1-2
v_gene: TRBV12-3/TRBV12-4
d_gene: -
abundance: -
CDR3aa: CASSSWGMREFNYGYTF
CDR3nt: TGTGCCAGCAGCTCGTGGGGCATGCGAGAGTTTAACTATGGCTACACCTTC

j_gene: TRBJ2-1
v_gene: TRBV11-2
d_gene: TRBD2
abundance: few
CDR3aa: CASSSHSGGPNYNEQFF
CDR3nt: TGTGCCAGCAGCTCGCATAGCGGGGGACCTAACTACAATGAGCAGTTCTTC

j_gene: TRBJ2-1
v_gene: TRBV21-1
d_gene: -
abundance: few
CDR3aa: CAKTTGVYNEQFF
CDR3nt: TGTGCCAAGACGACAGGGGTGTACAATGAGCAGTTCTTC

j_gene: TRBJ2-3
v_gene: TRBV7-6
d_gene: -
abundance: few
CDR3aa: CASSPIATDTQYF
CDR3nt: TGTGCCAGCAGCCCTATTGCGACAGATACGCAGTATTTT

j_gene: TRBJ2-7
v_gene: TRBV13
d_gene: -
abundance: few
CDR3aa: CASSLVGDSETETYEQYF
CDR3nt: TGTGCCAGCAGCTTAGTAGGGGATAGCGAGACAGAGACTTACGAGCAGTACTTC

j_gene: TRBJ2-1
v_gene: TRBV12-2
d_gene: -
abundance: -
CDR3aa: CASRSPCETEQFF
CDR3nt: TGTGCAAGTCGCTCCCCCTGTGAGACTGAGCAGTTCTTC

j_gene: TRBJ2-3
v_gene: TRBV12-3/TRBV12-4
d_gene: -
abundance: few
CDR3aa: CASSLISGTQYF
CDR3nt: TGTGCCAGCAGTTTGATATCGGGTACGCAGTATTTT

j_gene: TRBJ2-1
v_gene: TRBV5-1
d_gene: TRBD2
abundance: many
CDR3aa: CASSLGASGAYNEQFF
CDR3nt: TGCGCCAGCAGCTTGGGGGCTAGCGGCGCCTACAATGAGCAGTTCTTC

j_gene: TRBJ1-2
v_gene: TRBV10-3
d_gene: TRBD1
abundance: many
CDR3aa: CAISELDREANYGYTF
CDR3nt: TGTGCCATCAGTGAGTTGGACAGGGAAGCTAACTATGGCTACACCTTC

j_gene: TRBJ2-1
v_gene: TRBV29-1
d_gene: -
abundance: many
CDR3aa: CSAQSPYNEQFF
CDR3nt: TGCAGCGCCCAGTCACCCTACAATGAGCAGTTCTTC

j_gene: TRBJ2-5
v_gene: TRBV24-1
d_gene: -
abundance: few
CDR3aa: CATSDSSETQYF
CDR3nt: TGTGCCACCAGTGATTCTAGCGAGACCCAGTACTTC

j_gene: TRBJ2-1
v_gene: TRBV14
d_gene: TRBD1
abundance: few
CDR3aa: CASSAYTGGSYNEQFF
CDR3nt: TGTGCCAGCAGCGCCTATACAGGGGGTTCCTACAATGAGCAGTTCTTC

j_gene: TRBJ2-2
v_gene: TRBV7-9
d_gene: -
abundance: few
CDR3aa: CASSFKVVSLSTGELFF
CDR3nt: TGTGCCAGCAGCTTTAAGGTCGTGTCATTAAGCACCGGGGAGCTGTTTTTT

j_gene: TRBJ2-2
v_gene: TRBV7-6
d_gene: TRBD2
abundance: few
CDR3aa: CASSSGDGTGELFF
CDR3nt: TGTGCCAGCAGTAGCGGGGACGGAACCGGGGAGCTGTTTTTT

j_gene: TRBJ2-1
v_gene: TRBV5-4
d_gene: TRBD2
abundance: many
CDR3aa: CASSPGLAGGGEQFF
CDR3nt: TGTGCCAGCAGCCCCGGACTAGCGGGAGGAGGTGAGCAGTTCTTC

j_gene: TRBJ2-4
v_gene: TRBV7-2
d_gene: -
abundance: -
CDR3aa: CASRTALAKNIQYF
CDR3nt: TGTGCCAGTAGGACAGCTCTAGCCAAAAACATTCAGTACTTC

j_gene: TRBJ2-1
v_gene: TRBV3-1
d_gene: TRBD1
abundance: many
CDR3aa: CASSASDRGHEQFF
CDR3nt: TGTGCCAGCAGCGCTTCGGACAGGGGACATGAGCAGTTCTTC

j_gene: TRBJ1-1
v_gene: TRBV27
d_gene: -
abundance: -
CDR3aa: CASSSRTLEAFF
CDR3nt: TGTGCCAGCAGTTCCAGGACACTTGAAGCTTTCTTT

j_gene: TRBJ2-2
v_gene: TRBV7-9
d_gene: TRBD2
abundance: many
CDR3aa: CASTLAGGGTGELFF
CDR3nt: TGTGCCAGCACATTGGCGGGAGGAGGCACCGGGGAGCTGTTTTTT

j_gene: TRBJ1-2
v_gene: TRBV10-3
d_gene: TRBD1
abundance: many
CDR3aa: CAISDTGAIANYGYTF
CDR3nt: TGTGCCATCAGTGATACAGGGGCTATCGCTAACTATGGCTACACCTTC

j_gene: TRBJ1-5
v_gene: TRBV20-1
d_gene: TRBD1
abundance: few
CDR3aa: CSASGQGFQPQHF
CDR3nt: TGCAGTGCCTCGGGACAGGGTTTCCAGCCCCAGCATTTT

j_gene: TRBJ2-7
v_gene: TRBV7-8
d_gene: -
abundance: few
CDR3aa: CASSLLSPGVSTYEQYF
CDR3nt: TGTGCCAGCAGCTTACTAAGCCCCGGGGTCAGTACCTACGAGCAGTACTTC

j_gene: TRBJ2-7
v_gene: TRBV12-3/TRBV12-4
d_gene: -
abundance: many
CDR3aa: CASSLLRHEQYF
CDR3nt: TGTGCCAGCAGTCTCCTCAGGCACGAGCAGTACTTC

j_gene: TRBJ2-1
v_gene: TRBV29-1
d_gene: -
abundance: few
CDR3aa: CSVVGRRSYNEQFF
CDR3nt: TGCAGCGTTGTTGGACGCCGCTCCTACAATGAGCAGTTCTTC

j_gene: TRBJ2-3
v_gene: TRBV29-1
d_gene: TRBD2
abundance: many
CDR3aa: CSVETSGSRTDTQYF
CDR3nt: TGCAGCGTTGAGACTAGCGGGAGTCGGACAGATACGCAGTATTTT

j_gene: TRBJ2-1
v_gene: TRBV19
d_gene: -
abundance: -
CDR3aa: CASSTTGSSSYNEQFF
CDR3nt: TGTGCCAGTAGTACGACAGGATCCAGCTCCTACAATGAGCAGTTCTTC

j_gene: TRBJ1-4
v_gene: TRBV9
d_gene: -
abundance: few
CDR3aa: CASSAQGELFF
CDR3nt: TGTGCCAGCAGCGCCCAAGGGGAACTGTTTTTT

j_gene: TRBJ2-5
v_gene: TRBV3-1
d_gene: TRBD1
abundance: many
CDR3aa: CASSPGQVLLSRETQYF
CDR3nt: TGTGCCAGCAGCCCAGGACAGGTTCTTTTGAGTAGAGAGACCCAGTACTTC

j_gene: TRBJ2-6
v_gene: TRBV10-3
d_gene: -
abundance: few
CDR3aa: CAISGGAVSGANVLTF
CDR3nt: TGTGCCATCAGCGGAGGAGCGGTCTCTGGGGCCAACGTCCTGACTTTC

j_gene: TRBJ2-7
v_gene: TRBV20-1
d_gene: -
abundance: -
CDR3aa: CSARTGLTYEQYF
CDR3nt: TGCAGTGCTAGAACAGGGCTCACCTACGAGCAGTACTTC

j_gene: TRBJ2-7
v_gene: TRBV20-1
d_gene: TRBD1
abundance: few
CDR3aa: CSARDRTGAGEQYF
CDR3nt: TGCAGTGCTAGAGATCGTACAGGGGCCGGAGAGCAGTACTTC

j_gene: TRBJ2-6
v_gene: TRBV27
d_gene: -
abundance: many
CDR3aa: CASGATYDVSGANVLTF
CDR3nt: TGTGCCAGCGGTGCCACTTATGACGTCTCTGGGGCCAACGTCCTGACTTTC

j_gene: TRBJ2-2
v_gene: TRBV29-1
d_gene: TRBD1
abundance: -
CDR3aa: CSVTHRGQANTGELFF
CDR3nt: TGCAGCGTGACCCACAGGGGCCAAGCGAACACCGGGGAGCTGTTTTTT

j_gene: TRBJ2-1
v_gene: TRBV6-1
d_gene: TRBD2
abundance: many
CDR3aa: CASTEQRGGSYNEQFF
CDR3nt: TGTGCCAGCACCGAACAGCGGGGGGGCTCCTACAATGAGCAGTTCTTC

j_gene: TRBJ2-7
v_gene: TRBV10-3
d_gene: TRBD2
abundance: few
CDR3aa: CAISESRLAGSEQYF
CDR3nt: TGTGCCATCAGTGAGTCGCGGCTAGCGGGATCCGAGCAGTACTTC

j_gene: TRBJ2-3
v_gene: TRBV7-6
d_gene: TRBD2
abundance: -
CDR3aa: CASSLEAGVVTDTQYF
CDR3nt: TGTGCCAGCAGCTTAGAGGCGGGAGTAGTCACAGATACGCAGTATTTT

j_gene: TRBJ2-3
v_gene: TRBV5-6
d_gene: TRBD2
abundance: -
CDR3aa: CASSGGLAGGPGSTDTQYF
CDR3nt: TGTGCCAGCAGCGGGGGACTAGCGGGAGGGCCCGGGTCGACAGATACGCAGTATTTT

j_gene: TRBJ2-5
v_gene: TRBV5-1
d_gene: -
abundance: many
CDR3aa: CASSFRQEETQYF
CDR3nt: TGCGCCAGCAGCTTCCGACAAGAAGAGACCCAGTACTTC

j_gene: TRBJ2-1
v_gene: TRBV28
d_gene: TRBD2
abundance: many
CDR3aa: CASTTEASGSYNEQFF
CDR3nt: TGTGCCAGCACCACCGAGGCTAGCGGGAGCTACAATGAGCAGTTCTTC

j_gene: TRBJ1-1
v_gene: TRBV5-1
d_gene: -
abundance: many
CDR3aa: CASSKQGRTEAFF
CDR3nt: TGCGCCAGCAGCAAACAGGGTCGAACTGAAGCTTTCTTT

j_gene: TRBJ2-1
v_gene: TRBV11-2
d_gene: -
abundance: few
CDR3aa: CATQGTTRNEQFF
CDR3nt: TGTGCCACGCAGGGTACTACAAGGAATGAGCAGTTCTTC

j_gene: TRBJ2-1
v_gene: TRBV29-1
d_gene: -
abundance: many
CDR3aa: CSVELEGRSYNEQFF
CDR3nt: TGCAGCGTTGAGTTGGAGGGGAGGTCCTACAATGAGCAGTTCTTC

j_gene: TRBJ2-1
v_gene: TRBV7-8
d_gene: -
abundance: few
CDR3aa: CASSVSRGQTSSYNEQFF
CDR3nt: TGTGCCAGCAGCGTATCCAGAGGACAGACTAGCTCCTACAATGAGCAGTTCTTC

j_gene: TRBJ2-3
v_gene: TRBV12-3/TRBV12-4
d_gene: -
abundance: many
CDR3aa: CASSLATQYF
CDR3nt: TGTGCCAGCAGTTTAGCAACGCAGTATTTT

j_gene: TRBJ2-5
v_gene: TRBV11-1
d_gene: TRBD2
abundance: -
CDR3aa: CASSLSSSRGGRFETQYF
CDR3nt: TGTGCCAGCAGCTTATCGTCAAGCCGGGGGGGCAGATTTGAGACCCAGTACTTC

j_gene: TRBJ2-7
v_gene: TRBV2
d_gene: -
abundance: -
CDR3aa: CASSEALQGRNF
CDR3nt: TGTGCCAGCAGTGAAGCGCTCCAGGGTCGTAACTTC

j_gene: TRBJ1-1
v_gene: TRBV6-5
d_gene: -
abundance: -
CDR3aa: CASSYFGDTEAFF
CDR3nt: TGTGCCAGCAGTTACTTTGGGGACACTGAAGCTTTCTTT

j_gene: TRBJ2-3
v_gene: TRBV5-1
d_gene: TRBD2
abundance: -
CDR3aa: CASSHMTSGSADTQYF
CDR3nt: TGCGCCAGCAGCCACATGACTAGCGGGAGTGCAGATACGCAGTATTTT